Below, 29 T cell receptor beta chains from the same sample are listed, as sequenced in a study of human T cells and chemical hapten exposure. In TCRdb, the RACE reads were re-called with MiXCR into one record per CDR3 protein. The sample lists approximately 260,000 distinct CDR3 sequences; approximately 7.5% were seen once. Time point in this sample: pre-sensitization, week 0. As for treatment: therapeutic diphenylcyclopropenone sensitization with weekly scalp DPC. Sequenced material: whole blood, taken in connection with sensitization to the hapten diphenylcyclopropenone (DPC). Receptors originate from a man aged 18 to 29 with alopecia areata. Some clones in this sample may be carry-over from other donors' samples.

The sample holds a few counts of this clonotype. This chain connects TRBV24-1 to TRBJ2-3, with D perhaps matching TRBD1 or TRBD2 (5 bases each). The CDR3 has 16 amino acids. The V end was cut by 5 bases, the J end by 1 base, with 15 bases between. Germline values: CDR1 KGHDR, CDR2 SFDVKD. The CDR3 loop reads CATSAGTLRGTDTQYF. CDR3 coding DNA: TGTGCCACCAGTGCTGGGACGTTGCGAGGCACAGATACGCAGTATTTT.

The genes are TRBV6-6 and TRBJ1-2, with 7 nucleotides matching TRBD1. Germline values: CDR1 MNHNY, CDR2 SVGAGI (reference sequence). The CDR3 consists of 16 residues. The V segment lost 2 bases and the J segment 8 bases; nucleotides outside the gene matches: 14. The CDR3 spells CASSYGSSEGARGYTF. The DNA of the CDR3 is TGTGCCAGCAGTTACGGTTCCTCGGAGGGGGCGAGAGGCTACACCTTC.

In this sample, this clonotype turned up a few times. The chain links TRBV4-2 to TRBJ1-5; 8 bases are a match to TRBD1. Germline V lookup: CDR1 LGHNA, CDR2 YNFKEQ. V lost 1 base, J lost 3 bases, and 5 bases stayed unmatched. The CDR3 contains 16 residues. The DNA for the CDR3 is TGTGCCAGCAGCCAAGCCGACAGGGGCTTCAATCAGCCCCAGCATTTT. Translation: CASSQADRGFNQPQHF.

The chain combines TRBV25-1 with TRBJ2-1; unclear D gene. Germline loops: CDR1 MGHDK, CDR2 SYGVNS. This CDR3 has 14 residues. Trimming took 1 base from V and 7 from J, leaving 11 bases between them. The CDR3 loop is CASSEFLLGNEQFF. In DNA form, the CDR3 reads TGTGCCAGCAGTGAATTCTTATTGGGGAATGAGCAGTTCTTC.

V and J are TRBV12-3 or TRBV12-4 and TRBJ2-7, with D maybe TRBD1 (5 bases). Trimming removed 6 bases from V and 0 bases from J, with 12 bases in between. This CDR3 region has 14 residues. Here the CDR3 DNA reads TGTGCCAGCAGGGGGCCGCGGTACTCCTACGAGCAGTACTTC. Its translation is CASRGPRYSYEQYF.

This chain uses TRBV6-2 or TRBV6-3 with TRBJ2-1; D ambiguous. Germline V gives CDR1 MNHEY, CDR2 SVGEGT. The ends were cut back, 4 bases at V and 4 bases at J, with 14 bases in the middle. This CDR3 comprises 15 residues. The chain's CDR3 is CASSSPGSIYNEQFF. The CDR3 region has the DNA TGTGCCAGCAGTTCTCCCGGGTCTATATACAATGAGCAGTTCTTC.

To note about this clonotype: Possible read error: a much larger clone is one base away. The chain combines TRBV29-1 with TRBJ2-1; 9 bases agree with TRBD1. The germline V gene encodes CDR1 SQVTM and CDR2 ANQGSEA. The V segment lost 4 bases and the J segment 8 bases; nucleotides outside the gene matches: 6. This CDR3 contains 13 residues. This CDR3 is CSVGRDREDEQFF. DNA for the CDR3: TGCAGCGTTGGGAGGGACAGGGAGGATGAGCAGTTCTTC.

This clonotype was seen a handful of times. The chain is built from TRBV7-9 and TRBJ1-5; D is uncertain. In germline, CDR1 is SEHNR, CDR2 FQNEAQ (reference sequence). V lost 1 base and J 3 bases, leaving 10 bases between the germline ends. The length of the CDR3 is 15 residues. The CDR3 region is CASSLGRSFNQPQHF. The CDR3, as DNA: TGTGCCAGCAGCTTAGGAAGGTCTTTCAATCAGCCCCAGCATTTT.

This clonotype was observed a handful of times. V gene TRBV29-1 combines with J gene TRBJ1-2; a possible D gene is TRBD1 (5 bases). Germline V lookup: CDR1 SQVTM, CDR2 ANQGSEA. V dropped 5 bases and J dropped 4 bases, with 11 bases sitting between them. The CDR3 consists of 12 residues. The CDR3 region has the DNA TGCAGCGTTTTCCAGGGCGTCTATGGCTACACCTTC. This sequence encodes CSVFQGVYGYTF.

This clonotype was found a few times. The genes are TRBV7-3 and TRBJ1-1; 8 bases are shared with TRBD1. The CDR3 consists of 14 residues. J gave up 1 base and V 6 bases, and 4 bases lay outside the gene matches. Germline loops: CDR1 SGHTA, CDR2 FQGTGA. The CDR3 DNA reads TGTGCCAGCAGGGCAGGGGGCTGGAACACTGAAGCTTTCTTT. This codes for CASRAGGWNTEAFF.

The V gene is TRBV6-2 or TRBV6-3, the J gene TRBJ1-1, with a tentative D call TRBD1 (6 bases). This CDR3 is 13 amino acids long. Trimming took off 6 bases at V and 4 bases at J, with 12 bases between the two ends. Germline lookup yields CDR1 MNHEY and CDR2 SVGEGT. DNA of the CDR3: TGTGCCAGCAGCCACAGGGTGGCCACTGAAGCTTTCTTT. Its protein product is CASSHRVATEAFF.

The chain combines TRBV6-7 with TRBJ2-1; 12 nucleotides agree with TRBD1. TRBV6-7 is an ORF; its function is uncertain. With 0 bases clipped from V and 6 bases from J, the junction kept 3 bases outside the gene matches. CDR3 length equals 16 residues. The CDR3 bases are TGTGCCAGCAGTTACTCCCCGGGACAGGGGGCCAATGAGCAGTTCTTC. It codes for CASSYSPGQGANEQFF.

This sequence joins TRBV5-1 and TRBJ2-5; D is ambiguous. V shed 3 bases and J shed 1 base, with 7 bases lying between them. The CDR3 has 13 residues. CDR1 is SGHRS and CDR2 is YFSETQ in the germline V gene. The CDR3 DNA sequence: TGCGCCAGCAGCTACGGCGGCCAAGAGACCCAGTACTTC. This sequence encodes CASSYGGQETQYF.

In its sample, this clonotype was seen a few times. This chain links TRBV10-3 with TRBJ2-2, with TRBD2 matching 13 bases. V was pared by 8 bases and J by 1 base, with 10 bases of the junction left unmatched. CDR1 is ENHRY and CDR2 is SYGVKD in the germline V gene. The CDR3 has 18 residues. Written as DNA, the CDR3 is TGTGCCATCGGAAAAGAGACTAGCGGGGGGTTGAACACCGGGGAGCTGTTTTTT. It specifies CAIGKETSGGLNTGELFF.

V usage is TRBV28 and J usage is TRBJ1-4; weak D call: TRBD1 (5 bases). The CDR3 consists of 15 residues. Germline V CDR1 and CDR2: MDHEN, SYDVKM. V was trimmed by 3 bases and J by 0 bases, leaving 8 bases between them. CDR3 sequence reads: CASSLGETTNEKLFF. For the CDR3, the DNA is TGTGCCAGCAGTTTGGGGGAAACAACTAATGAAAAACTGTTTTTT. Variable domain in full (rest from reference TRBV28 and TRBJ1-4): DVKVTQSSRYLVKRTGEKVFLECVQDMDHENMFWYRQDPGLGLRLIYFSYDVKMKEKGDIPEGYSVSREKKERFSLILESASTNQTSMYLCASSLGETTNEKLFFGSGTQLSVL.

CDR3 amino acids: CASSLGTDQPQHF. The CDR3 nucleotides read TGTGCCAGCAGCTTAGGGACAGATCAGCCCCAGCATTTT. The genes are TRBV7-9 and TRBJ1-5; D possibly corresponds to TRBD1 (6 bases). Trimming took off 1 base at V and 5 bases at J, with 6 bases between the two ends. CDR1 and CDR2 from the germline V gene are SEHNR and FQNEAQ (reference sequence). The CDR3 loop spans 13 amino acids.

This rearrangement joins TRBV6-5 to TRBJ2-5, with a possible D match to TRBD1 (6 bases). Germline V gene data show CDR1 as MNHEY and CDR2 as SVGAGI. This CDR3 comprises 14 residues. Deletions cut 0 bases from V and 5 bases from J, with 10 bases between. CDR3 DNA: TGTGCCAGCAGTTACTCCCCGAGGGGGGAGACCCAGTACTTC. Its protein is CASSYSPRGETQYF.

This clonotype was seen many times. The CDR3 DNA sequence: TGTGCCAGCCGGGGCGGCGATGAGCAGTTCTTC. This encodes CASRGGDEQFF. The chain carries TRBV12-3 or TRBV12-4 and TRBJ2-1; D assignment may be TRBD1 or TRBD2 (5 bases each). V was clipped by 8 bases and J by 8 bases, with 10 bases between them. The CDR3 consists of 11 residues.

V gene TRBV29-1 combines with J gene TRBJ2-4; D may be TRBD1 (6 bases). V gave up 3 bases and J gave up 7 bases, with 10 bases separating them. The CDR3 covers 12 residues. CDR1 is SQVTM and CDR2 is ANQGSEA in the germline V gene. CDR3 nucleotides: TGCAGCGTTGAGCAGGGGTGGAACATTCAGTACTTC. Protein product: CSVEQGWNIQYF.

The chain combines TRBV7-2 with TRBJ2-7; 9 bases fit TRBD2. The V gene end was trimmed by 1 base and the J gene end by 6 bases; junction bases not matched to a gene: 7. This CDR3 contains 15 residues. Germline values: CDR1 SGHTA, CDR2 FQGNSA. Written as DNA, the CDR3 is TGTGCCAGCAGCTTAGGAGGCGGGGGGGCCTCCGAGCAGTACTTC. It codes for CASSLGGGGASEQYF.

The CDR3 protein is CASSWRTGGYNQPQHF. CDR3 nucleotides: TGTGCCAGCAGCTGGAGGACAGGGGGCTACAATCAGCCCCAGCATTTT. This rearrangement joins TRBV2 to TRBJ1-5; TRBD1 matches at 11 bases. The CDR3 consists of 16 residues. Germline V gene sequence: CDR1 SNHLY, CDR2 FYNNEI. Trimming at V came to 6 bases and at J to 3 bases, leaving 7 bases not matched to a gene.

The CDR3 nucleotides read TGTGCCAGCAGCGAGGACAGGGGCACACCCCTCCACTTT. This encodes CASSEDRGTPLHF. The chain is built from TRBV7-3 and TRBJ1-6; 9 bases map to TRBD1. V shed 5 bases and J 11 bases; nucleotides not matched to a gene: 4. The CDR3 consists of 13 residues. Germline V gene lookup returns CDR1 SGHTA and CDR2 FQGTGA.

This chain uses TRBV7-3 with TRBJ1-3, with D possibly being TRBD1 (5 bases). Germline V gene sequence: CDR1 SGHTA, CDR2 FQGTGA. The CDR3 runs to 16 residues. Trimming cost V 2 bases and J 0 bases, with 11 bases left between them. For the CDR3, the DNA is TGTGCCAGCAGCTTAGACAGCTGGAACTCTGGAAACACCATATATTTT. It specifies CASSLDSWNSGNTIYF.

This clonotype has ten or more counts. The rearrangement uses TRBV7-6 and TRBJ2-3, with D perhaps being TRBD1 or TRBD2 (5 bases each). The CDR3 consists of 14 residues. V lost 5 bases, J lost 4 bases, and 13 bases lay in between. CDR1 is SGHVS and CDR2 is FNYEAQ in the germline V gene. The CDR3 nucleotides are TGTGCCAGCAGCCCCGGGACCGTCGCAGATACGCAGTATTTT. Translating gives CASSPGTVADTQYF.

CDR3 sequence reads: CASSYSLPSGGLQETQYF. The CDR3 DNA reads TGTGCCAGCAGTTACTCCCTTCCTAGCGGGGGACTTCAAGAGACCCAGTACTTC. The chain uses TRBV6-2 or TRBV6-3 and TRBJ2-5, with 10 nucleotides matching TRBD2. The CDR3 has 18 amino acids. Germline V gives CDR1 MNHEY, CDR2 SVGEGT. With 0 bases clipped from V and 2 bases from J, the junction kept 9 bases outside the gene matches.

This clonotype occurred a few times. The rearrangement uses TRBV4-3 and TRBJ2-3, with unresolved D. Deletions cut 0 bases from V and 1 base from J, with 11 bases between. In germline, CDR1 is LGHNA, CDR2 YSLEER. The length of the CDR3 is 16 residues. The CDR3 protein is CASSQDRSGGTDTQYF. In DNA, the CDR3 is TGCGCCAGCAGCCAAGATCGTTCCGGCGGCACAGATACGCAGTATTTT.

This clonotype was observed at least ten times. This chain connects TRBV6-6 to TRBJ1-2, with TRBD1 matching 9 bases. CDR1 and CDR2 from the germline V gene are MNHNY and SVGAGI (reference sequence). J was trimmed by 7 bases and V by 6 bases; bases with no gene match: 9. The CDR3 is 14 residues long. Here the CDR3 DNA reads TGTGCCAGCAGCCCTCTGGGACAGGGCACTGGCTACACCTTC. As protein: CASSPLGQGTGYTF.

The chain uses TRBV6-5 and TRBJ1-1, with D perhaps matching TRBD1 (6 bases). The germline gives CDR1 MNHEY, CDR2 SVGAGI. There are 17 residues in the CDR3. The V and J ends lost 1 base and 4 bases respectively, with 19 bases between them. The CDR3 DNA reads TGTGCCAGCAGTTACTTCCAGACAGGCCCGAAGGCCACTGAAGCTTTCTTT. Translated: CASSYFQTGPKATEAFF.

The rearrangement links TRBV2 to TRBJ1-5; 7 bases fit TRBD1. Looked up from germline, CDR1 is SNHLY and CDR2 is FYNNEI. This CDR3 has 13 residues. Trimming at V came to 6 bases and at J to 10 bases, leaving 9 bases not matched to a gene. CDR3 DNA sequence: TGTGCCAGCAGGGGGGACAGCAGTTATCCCCAGCATTTT. The encoded protein is CASRGDSSYPQHF. Full variable domain (outside the CDR3, taken from reference TRBV2 and TRBJ1-5): EPEVTQTPSHQVTQMGQEVILRCVPISNHLYFYWYRQILGQKVEFLVSFYNNEISEKSEIFDDQFSVERPDGSNFTLKIRSTKLEDSAMYFCASRGDSSYPQHFGDGTRLSIL.